Each of the 21 T cell receptor delta chains below was sequenced from the same sample in a study of delta chain sequences of gamma delta T cells (dated 2017 in TCRdb). To prepare the library, PCR was applied. The instrument given in TCRdb is Illumina MiSeq. Via CATT, TCRdb reprocessed the public reads, and rows with identical DNA were then joined. The sample includes 3,000 or so delta-chain clones, with just over 60% observed a single time. 45% to 60% of the sample is taken by the ten largest. The sequenced sample was a tumor sample. These receptors were obtained from a human donor with breast cancer.

This clone has just a few counts. Given a far larger clone just one base away, this is likely a sequencing read error. The sample has other DNA sequences that encode this CDR3 too. The chain couples TRDV2 to TRDJ1, with 7 bases lining up with TRDD3. The CDR3 length is 15 residues. The germline CDR1 and CDR2 sequences are GEAIGNYY and EKD. The DNA of the CDR3 is TGTGCCTGTGACCCAGTGGGGGAGGACACCGATAAACTTATCTTT. Residues: CACDPVGEDTDKLIF.

J is TRDJ1 and V is TRDV2; perhaps TRDD3 as D (6 bases). The CDR3 is 20 residues long. Germline CDR1 GEAIGNYY, CDR2 EKD. V was clipped by 0 bases and J by 10 bases, with 35 bases between them. DNA of the CDR3: TGTGCCTGTGACACCGTGTCTAGGGAGGGGGACCGATCATACATCGTTATACTCATCTTT. Amino acid sequence: CACDTVSREGDRSYIVILIF.

The CDR3 is CASRTCGRYWLTTDKLIF. DNA for the CDR3: TGTGCATCCCGTACATGTGGGCGATACTGGCTCACAACCGATAAACTCATCTTT. No V gene call was produced; the J gene was TRDJ1; no DNA check was done on the table's D call, TRDD3. CDR3 length equals 18 residues.

This clone was counted a few times. The likely explanation is a read error, given a far larger clone one base away. The sample carries other DNA sequences with the same CDR3. The chain has TRDV2 and TRDJ1; 10 nucleotides align to TRDD3. Germline V gene lookup returns CDR1 GEAIGNYY and CDR2 EKD. The CDR3 spans 16 residues. The CDR3 reads CACDLLGDTNTDKLIF. Written as DNA, the CDR3 is TGTGCCTGTGACCTTTTGGGGGATACAAACACAGATAAACTCATCTTT.

Of note for this clone: A read error may account for a junction end that differs from germline. The chain is built from TRDV2 and TRDJ1; 8 bases agree with TRDD3. This CDR3 is built from 19 residues. Per germline, CDR1 GEAIGNYY and CDR2 EKD. The DNA of the CDR3 is TGTGCCTGTGTCACCGTTCACTTTGGTGGGGGATTCTTTCCCTTTATACTCATTTTT. Translation: CACVTVHFGGGFFPFILIF.

This clone is a singleton in its sample. CDR3 region: CSAGDYCACGGRPILTDKLIF. The CDR3 DNA follows: TGCAGTGCTGGTGATTACTGTGCTTGTGGGGGCCGGCCCATTCTCACCGATAAACTCATCTTT. There is no V gene call, and the J gene is TRDJ1; the table assigns TRDD3, which was not confirmed against the DNA. CDR3 length equals 21 residues.

As to this clone: The junction and the germline gene differ at one end; a read error may be behind it. The V and J genes are TRDV2 and TRDJ3; TRDD3 agrees at 7 bases. The CDR3 sequence is 22 residues long. Per germline, CDR1 GEAIGNYY and CDR2 EKD. This CDR3 reads CACDGSPTGESPLSWDTRKMIF. The DNA for the CDR3 is TGTGCCTGTGACGGCTCACCAACTGGGGAATCCCCGCTCTCCTGGGACACCCGAAAGATGATTTTC.

The rearrangement links TRDV2 to TRDJ1; 10 nucleotides align to TRDD3. Losses at the gene ends were 0 bases for V and 6 bases for J; bases not matched to a gene: 9. The CDR3 covers 16 residues. CDR1 GEAIGNYY and CDR2 EKD come from the germline V gene. For the CDR3, the DNA is TGTGCCTGTGACACCCTGGGGGATAGCCTACAGAATAAACTCATCTTT. Its protein product is CACDTLGDSLQNKLIF.

By share of the sample, this clone is medium-sized. A read error is likely here: a far larger clone is one base away. The sample contains more than one DNA sequence encoding this CDR3. This rearrangement joins TRDV2 to TRDJ1; D perhaps matches TRDD3 (6 bases). The CDR3 length is 20 residues. Trimming pared 0 bases from V and 0 bases from J, leaving 25 bases between. The germline CDR1 and CDR2 sequences are GEAIGNYY and EKD. The CDR3 DNA is TGTGCCTGTGACACCGTGTCAAGGGAGGGGGACCGACCGTACACCGATAAACTCATCTTT. Protein: CACDTVSREGDRPYTDKLIF.

A note on this clone: Germline is not matched at one junction end, which may reflect a read error. The chain employs TRDV2 and TRDJ1, with TRDD3 matching 7 bases. The germline gives CDR1 GEAIGNYY, CDR2 EKD. The CDR3 totals 20 residues. The CDR3 reads CSCVTVSRVGDLSYTDILTF. CDR3 DNA: TGTTCTTGTGTCACCGTGTCAAGGGTGGGGGACCTATCTTACACCGATATACTCACCTTT.

Sample share makes this clone large. The chain has TRDV2 and TRDJ1; 9 bases agree with TRDD3. V lost 0 bases and J lost 2; bases outside the gene matches: 15. The CDR3 runs 19 residues. The germline V gene encodes CDR1 GEAIGNYY and CDR2 EKD. CDR3 residues: CACDTNGLGIRKTTDKLIF. CDR3 coding DNA: TGTGCCTGTGACACCAACGGGCTGGGGATACGAAAAACGACCGATAAACTCATCTTT.

The V call is TRDV2, the J call TRDJ3, with unresolved D. The germline V gene encodes CDR1 GEAIGNYY and CDR2 EKD. V gave up 7 bases and J gave up 15 bases, with 27 bases separating them. This CDR3 region has 16 residues. In DNA form, the CDR3 reads TGTGCCTGCGACTCATCTGCCGAATGGGAGACACCACAGATGTTTTTC. It codes for CACDSSAEWETPQMFF.

The V and J genes are TRDV2 and TRDJ1; tentatively, D is TRDD3 (6 bases). V shed 5 bases and J shed 0 bases, with 30 bases lying between them. Germline CDR1 and CDR2: GEAIGNYY and EKD. The CDR3 sequence is 20 residues long. The CDR3 region has the DNA TGTGCCTGTGTCCCAGTCTCAAGTGATGGGGGGCCATCTTACACCGATAAACTCATCTTT. Its translation is CACVPVSSDGGPSYTDKLIF.

The count of this clone is one. The CDR3 loop is CSCVVLLGDTTDKLIF. Written as DNA, the CDR3 is TGTTCTTGTGTCGTACTACTGGGGGATACTACTGATAAACTCATCTTT. This chain uses TRDV2 with TRDJ1; 12 nucleotides align to TRDD3. The CDR3 is made up of 16 amino acids. Germline CDR1 is GEAIGNYY and CDR2 is EKD.

About this clone itself: TCRdb's listed protein matches a much larger clone and diverges from this DNA's translation at residue 3, likely through a read error; the protein shown comes from the DNA. The rearrangement joins TRDV2 to TRDJ1, with D possibly TRDD3 on 5 matching bases. Germline assignment: CDR1 GEAIGNYY and CDR2 EKD. This CDR3 contains 15 residues. The DNA of the CDR3 is TGTGCCCGTGACACCGTGGGGAAAACCACCGATAAACTCATCTTT. Its protein is CARDTVGKTTDKLIF.

In this sample, this clone turned up a few times. The protein TCRdb lists belongs to a much larger clone and differs from this DNA's translation at residue 3, which points to a read error; the protein shown is made from the DNA. The chain couples TRDV2 to TRDJ3, with 7 bases aligning to TRDD3. In germline, CDR1 is GEAIGNYY, CDR2 EKD. The length of the CDR3 is 18 residues. CDR3 region: CARDTLGGGFWDTRQMFF. CDR3 DNA: TGTGCCCGTGACACCCTTGGCGGGGGATTCTGGGACACCCGACAGATGTTTTTC.

This clone was seen a handful of times. Given a far larger clone just one base away, this is likely a sequencing read error. Other DNA sequences within the sample encode an identical CDR3. This chain uses TRDV2 with TRDJ1; 12 bases agree with TRDD3. Germline trimming cut 1 base from V and 8 bases from J; bases unmatched to any gene: 19. Looked up from germline, CDR1 is GEAIGNYY and CDR2 is EKD. The CDR3 extends over 19 amino acids. CDR3 nucleotide sequence: TGTGCCTGTGACACTATAGGCTGGGGGATACGCGACGGGGTCGACAAACTCATCTTT. It is translated as CACDTIGWGIRDGVDKLIF.

This clone rates as medium-sized. Given a far larger clone just one base away, this is likely a sequencing read error. The same CDR3 also results from other DNA sequences found in this sample. CDR3 amino acids: CACDTVSREGDRPYTDKLIF. In nucleotides, the CDR3 is TGTGCCTGTGACACCGTGTCAAGGGAGGGGGACCGACCTTACACCGACAAACTCATCTTT. The chain carries TRDV2 and TRDJ1; tentative D call: TRDD3 (6 bases). The CDR3 is 20 residues long. The germline CDR1 and CDR2 sequences are GEAIGNYY and EKD.

On this clone: One end of the junction is discordant with germline, which a read error may explain. The chain uses TRDV2 and TRDJ1; possibly TRDD3 for D (5 bases). Per germline, CDR1 GEAIGNYY and CDR2 EKD. This CDR3 region has 20 residues. The CDR3 nucleotides read TGTTCCTGTGACGCCGTGTCAAGGCAGGGGGGCCGAGCTTACACCGATAAACTCATCTTT. Its protein is CSCDAVSRQGGRAYTDKLIF.

As to this clone: A far larger clone is a single base away, which makes a read error likely. Other DNA sequences from this sample encode an identical CDR3 as well. This chain uses TRDV2 with TRDJ1, with 10 bases matching TRDD3. This CDR3 comprises 18 residues. The germline CDR1 and CDR2 sequences are GEAIGNYY and EKD. The CDR3 region has the DNA TGTGCCTGTGACACCGTCCGTGGGGGATACTCCCCCACCGATAAACTCATCTTC. Translating it yields CACDTVRGGYSPTDKLIF.

This clone ranks as medium-sized (0.01 to 0.1%). TCRdb's protein for this DNA is that of a much larger clone and differs from the translation at residue 7, likely a read error; the protein shown is the DNA translation. The chain employs TRDV2 and TRDJ1; D is perhaps TRDD3 (6 bases). Germline loops: CDR1 GEAIGNYY, CDR2 EKD. V was cut by 0 bases and J by 0 bases, with 25 bases left in between. CDR3 length: 20 residues. The CDR3 loop is CACDTVLREGDRPYTDKLIF. The CDR3, as DNA: TGTGCCTGTGACACCGTGTTAAGGGAGGGGGACCGACCTTACACCGATAAACTCATCTTT.